These T cell receptor beta chains were read from a single sample in a study of blood T cell repertoires in COVID-19. The data were produced by immunoSEQ multiplex PCR, yet TCRdb's version contains in-frame clones alone and is incomplete. In the table there are 340,000 or so clones, roughly 84% of which are singletons. The sequenced sample was peripheral blood. The origin of the receptors is a middle-aged man with active or convalescent COVID-19. Each CDR3 is given with its conserved first and last residue. A D gene is named only where the DNA matches it firmly. Only some rows state a clone size, as once, few, many or a class for expanded clones.

>TRBJ1-4|TRBV28|medium-sized|.
TGTGCCAGCAGTTTTATCAAAGACAGAACAAACGAAAAACTGTTTTTT
CASSFIKDRTNEKLFF
>TRBJ1-1|TRBV18|.|.
TGTGCCAGCTCACCAACACGGAACACTGAAGCTTTCTTT
CASSPTRNTEAFF
>TRBJ2-7|TRBV21-1|few|.
TGTGCCAGCAGTTCGAGCGGGAGCCCCTCCTACGAGCAGTACTTC
CASSSSGSPSYEQYF
>TRBJ1-1|TRBV27|.|TRBD1
TGTGCCAGCAGTTTATTGGGGACAGGGAACACTGAAGCTTTCTTT
CASSLLGTGNTEAFF
>TRBJ2-7|TRBV12-3/TRBV12-4|.|.
TGTGCCAGCACCCACTCCTACGAGCAGTACTTC
CASTHSYEQYF
>TRBJ2-7|TRBV9|.|TRBD1
TGTGCCAGCAGCGTTTGGGGACAGGGGTTCGACGAGCAGTACTTC
CASSVWGQGFDEQYF
>TRBJ1-1|TRBV5-1|.|.
TGCGCCAGCAGCTCATCAGGGGTGCACACTGAAGCTTTCTTT
CASSSSGVHTEAFF
>TRBJ1-1|TRBV7-8|.|.
TGTGCCAGCAGCACCCCTGGTACAGGCGCTCACACTGAAGCTTTCTTT
CASSTPGTGAHTEAFF
>TRBJ2-5|TRBV10-3|.|TRBD2
TGTGCCATCGGGGAGGGGCAAGAGACCCAGTACTTC
CAIGEGQETQYF
>TRBJ1-4|TRBV10-3|.|.
TGTGCCATCAGTGCCGCAACTAATGAAAAACTGTTTTTT
CAISAATNEKLFF
>TRBJ2-2|TRBV3-1/TRBV3-2|.|.
TGTGCCAGCAGCCTCGGGTCCTACACCGGGGAGCTGTTTTTT
CASSLGSYTGELFF
>TRBJ1-1|TRBV2|few|TRBD1
TGTGCCAGCAGTGAATCCAGGGGGCTTGGCACTGAAGCTTTCTTT
CASSESRGLGTEAFF
>TRBJ2-7|TRBV6-6|.|TRBD1
TGTGCCAGCAGAAGACAGGGGAACGAGCAGTACTTC
CASRRQGNEQYF
>TRBJ1-6|TRBV4-3|.|.
TGCGCCAGCAACGACCGGGGCTCCTATAATTCACCCCTCCACTTT
CASNDRGSYNSPLHF
>TRBJ1-1|TRBV28|.|.
TGTGCCAGCAGTACGCACGGGACACTGAACACTGAAGCTTTCTTT
CASSTHGTLNTEAFF
>TRBJ2-3|TRBV18|.|TRBD2
TGTGCCAGCTCACGTTCTAGCGGGGGGGCCGGAGATACGCAGTATTTT
CASSRSSGGAGDTQYF
>TRBJ1-2|TRBV18|.|TRBD1
TGTGCCAGCTCACCGTATTCGACAGGGGACTATGGCTACACCTTC
CASSPYSTGDYGYTF
>TRBJ2-1|TRBV4-1|once|TRBD2
TGCGCCAGCAGCCAAGGCTTGCAGCTAGCGGGAAAAAATGAGCAGTTCTTC
CASSQGLQLAGKNEQFF
>TRBJ1-3|TRBV28|.|.
TGTGCCAGCTTTGGGGGGGTGGCTGGAAACACCATATATTTT
CASFGGVAGNTIYF
>TRBJ1-2|TRBV18|.|.
TGTGCCAGCTCACCGGGACTGCCAAACTATGGCTACACCTTC
CASSPGLPNYGYTF
>TRBJ2-5|TRBV11-3|.|TRBD1
TGTGCCAGCAGCTCTGGACAGGGGATGGTGGAGACCCAGTACTTC
CASSSGQGMVETQYF
>TRBJ2-7|TRBV7-8|.|TRBD1
TGTGCCAGCAGCTTAGAAAGGACAGGGGAGGCCCTCCGCGGCTACGAGCAGTACTTC
CASSLERTGEALRGYEQYF
>TRBJ1-2|TRBV6-4|.|TRBD1
TGTGCCAGCAGTATCGACAGGGGAACCTATGGCTACACCTTC
CASSIDRGTYGYTF
>TRBJ1-4|TRBV10-3|.|.
TGTGCCATCAGTGAGGCGACAGAAAAACTGTTTTTT
CAISEATEKLFF
>TRBJ1-2|TRBV18|.|TRBD1
TGTGCCAGCTCACCCGGGACAGGGGTATCAAACTATGGCTACACCTTC
CASSPGTGVSNYGYTF
>TRBJ2-1|TRBV7-3|.|TRBD2
TGTGCCAGCAGCCCCAGATCAGCGGGAGACGATGAGCAGTTCTTC
CASSPRSAGDDEQFF
>TRBJ1-1|TRBV10-1|few|.
TGCGCCAGCAGTGGACACGGAGGCACTGAAGCTTTCTTT
CASSGHGGTEAFF
>TRBJ1-2|TRBV4-3|.|TRBD1
TGCGCCAGCAGCCAAGATCGGTGGACAGGGGTCTATGGCTACACCTTC
CASSQDRWTGVYGYTF